The clone carrying this TCR beta chain occurred a few times. Its specificity is unknown. This sample is part of a study of blood T cells in healthy people across ages. Whole-study results and caveats: Underestimates were what the diversity estimates from one million T cells were considered to be. Long-lived and aged donors differed, with more naive CD4+ cells and higher diversity in the long-lived.

Total RNA was isolated from each sample in quantities of at least 6 micrograms. Germline loops: CDR1 SQVTM, CDR2 ANQGSEA. V was clipped by 1 base and J by 5 bases, with 14 bases between them. The CDR3 is made up of 14 amino acids. PCR was performed a second time for about 7 to 12 cycles using a sample-barcoded 5' primer and a J-beta primer mix. MiXCR was run by TCRdb on the 5' RACE reads, yielding one entry per CDR3 protein. The table lists 1.4 million or so distinct CDR3 sequences, about 45% of them singletons. The specimen sequenced was blood. The gene calls are TRBV29-1 and TRBJ1-1, with TRBD1 as a possible D gene (5 bases). This receptor was taken from a woman aged 18-29 years in good health. The CDR3 DNA reads as TGCAGCGTTGAAGGTACAGGTTCGGGGACTGAAGCTTTCTTT. Its protein is CSVEGTGSGTEAFF. The full variable domain, with the rest looked up from reference TRBV29-1 and TRBJ1-1, is SAVISQKPSRDICQRGTSLTIQCQVDSQVTMMFWYRQQPGQSLTLIATANQGSEATYESGFVIDKFPISRPNLTFSTLTVSNMSPEDSSIYLCSVEGTGSGTEAFFGQGTRLTVV.